Below are 13 T cell receptor beta chains sequenced from a single sample in a study of OX40 agonist ivuxolimab in advanced cancers. The protocol was immunoSEQ multiplex PCR, while the TCRdb copy is restricted to in-frame clones and leaves out a portion. Of 43,000 or so clones in the sample, nearly 90% were seen once. Here the sequenced sample was CD4+ or CD8+ T cells sorted from blood, taken in a trial of the OX40 agonist ivuxolimab. These receptors came from an adult with an advanced solid tumor such as melanoma, head and neck, liver or kidney cancer.

This chain uses TRBV28 with TRBJ1-2; 7 bases match TRBD1. Germline-derived CDR1 and CDR2 are MDHEN and SYDVKM. CDR3 length equals 16 residues. The V segment lost 4 bases and the J segment 7 bases; nucleotides outside the gene matches: 15. CDR3 nucleotide sequence: TGTGCCAGCAGTTCACCCCGACAGGGCCCCTTAAGTGGCTACACCTTC. Amino acids: CASSSPRQGPLSGYTF.

This chain uses TRBV18 with TRBJ2-7; TRBD1 agrees at 8 bases. Trimming at V came to 3 bases and at J to 5 bases, leaving 6 bases not matched to a gene. The CDR3 runs 14 residues. The germline CDR1 and CDR2 sequences are KGHSH and LQKENI. The CDR3 protein is CASSPRTGNDEQYF. The CDR3 DNA reads as TGTGCCAGCTCACCCCGGACAGGGAATGACGAGCAGTACTTC.

The chain couples TRBV15 to TRBJ1-5, with D hard to call. The V gene's germline CDR1 is LNHNV and CDR2 YYDKDF (reference sequence). The V gene lost 5 bases and the J gene lost 5 bases, with 19 bases spanning the gap. The CDR3 extends over 16 amino acids. The CDR3 sequence: CATSQTQQIKHQPQHF. The CDR3 nucleotides are TGTGCCACCAGCCAAACACAACAGATTAAGCATCAGCCCCAGCATTTT. The variable domain in full, completed from reference TRBV15 and TRBJ1-5, reads DAMVIQNPRYQVTQFGKPVTLSCSQTLNHNVMYWYQQKSSQAPKLLFHYYDKDFNNEADTPDNFQSRRPNTSFCFLDIRSPGLGDTAMYLCATSQTQQIKHQPQHFGDGTRLSIL.

The CDR3 sequence: CASFLGGSSYNEQFF. Here the CDR3 DNA reads TGTGCCAGCTTCCTGGGCGGGAGCTCCTACAATGAGCAGTTCTTC. The chain couples TRBV7-2 to TRBJ2-1, with 7 bases lining up with TRBD2. V trimming: 8 bases; J trimming: 0 bases; junction bases outside the gene matches: 7. The CDR3 covers 15 residues. In germline, CDR1 is SGHTA, CDR2 FQGNSA.

V and J are TRBV27 and TRBJ2-7; D might be TRBD1 or TRBD2, each matching 5 bases. Trimming removed 7 bases at V and 0 bases at J, with 22 bases between. The CDR3 loop spans 17 amino acids. The germline CDR1 and CDR2 sequences are MNHEY and SMNVEV (reference sequence). The CDR3 sequence is CASTRIVGGANSYEQYF. The CDR3 region has the DNA TGTGCCAGCACCCGCATTGTTGGGGGAGCTAACTCCTACGAGCAGTACTTC.

The chain carries TRBV18 and TRBJ2-7; 12 positions agree with TRBD2. This CDR3 region has 18 residues. V shed 1 base, J shed 1 base, and the junction held 8 bases outside the gene matches. Looked up from germline, CDR1 is KGHSH and CDR2 is LQKENI. The CDR3 is CASSPLTPTSGSSYEQYF. Written as DNA, the CDR3 is TGTGCCAGCTCACCACTCACCCCGACTAGCGGGAGTTCCTACGAGCAGTACTTC.

V is TRBV30 and J is TRBJ2-7, with D uncertain. V was trimmed by 2 bases and J by 7 bases, leaving 9 bases between them. Germline V gene sequence: CDR1 GTSNPN, CDR2 SVGIG (reference sequence). CDR3 length: 11 amino acids. The CDR3 bases are TGTGCCTGGAGTACGGGTGGGGAGCAGTACTTC. Residues: CAWSTGGEQYF.

The genes are TRBV6-4 and TRBJ1-5; the match to TRBD1 covers 7 bases. Germline V lookup: CDR1 MRHNA, CDR2 SNTAGT. The junction had 14 bases not matched to a gene; V was cut back by 5 bases and J by 7 bases. The CDR3 loop spans 16 amino acids. Here the CDR3 DNA reads TGTGCCAGCAGTTACTTGGCGGCCAGGGGGGACCAGCCCCAGCATTTT. Translation: CASSYLAARGDQPQHF.

J is TRBJ2-5 and V is TRBV5-3, with no clear D. TRBV5-3 is an ORF, with its function uncertain. The germline V and J ends were trimmed by 4 bases and 1 base, with 11 bases remaining between them. CDR3 length equals 14 residues. The CDR3 DNA follows: TGTGCCAGAAGCCCAAGACTGCTCCAAGAGACCCAGTACTTC. It specifies CARSPRLLQETQYF.

J is TRBJ2-1 and V is TRBV5-1; maybe TRBD1 (6 bases). The CDR3 is 14 residues long. Germline CDR1 reads SGHRS; CDR2 reads YFSETQ. V was shortened by 0 bases and J by 6 bases, with 10 bases between the two germline ends. CDR3 in amino acids: CASSLGGPANEQFF. CDR3 sequence (DNA): TGCGCCAGCAGCTTGGGGGGGCCTGCCAATGAGCAGTTCTTC.

This sequence joins TRBV9 and TRBJ1-2, with D uncertain. This CDR3 contains 14 residues. In germline, CDR1 is SGDLS, CDR2 YYNGEE. V lost 0 bases and J 0 bases, leaving 6 bases between the germline ends. The CDR3 reads CASSVDWPNYGYTF. DNA for the CDR3: TGTGCCAGCAGCGTAGATTGGCCTAACTATGGCTACACCTTC.

The V and J genes are TRBV19 and TRBJ2-7, with 12 bases that match TRBD2. The CDR3 has 15 residues. Germline V CDR1 and CDR2: LNHDA, SQIVND (reference sequence). V gave up 6 bases and J gave up 3 bases; unmatched junction bases: 6. CDR3 sequence: CASSSTSGSIYEQYF. The CDR3 DNA is TGTGCCAGTAGCTCGACTAGCGGGAGCATCTACGAGCAGTACTTC.

The chain uses TRBV4-1 and TRBJ2-3, with TRBD2 matching over 11 bases. Per germline, CDR1 MGHRA and CDR2 YSYEKL. The junction had 14 bases not matched to a gene; V was cut back by 3 bases and J by 3 bases. CDR3 length: 19 amino acids. The CDR3 sequence is CASSQKNRGLAGGTDTQYF. The DNA for the CDR3 is TGCGCCAGCAGCCAGAAAAACAGAGGGCTAGCGGGAGGTACAGATACGCAGTATTTT.